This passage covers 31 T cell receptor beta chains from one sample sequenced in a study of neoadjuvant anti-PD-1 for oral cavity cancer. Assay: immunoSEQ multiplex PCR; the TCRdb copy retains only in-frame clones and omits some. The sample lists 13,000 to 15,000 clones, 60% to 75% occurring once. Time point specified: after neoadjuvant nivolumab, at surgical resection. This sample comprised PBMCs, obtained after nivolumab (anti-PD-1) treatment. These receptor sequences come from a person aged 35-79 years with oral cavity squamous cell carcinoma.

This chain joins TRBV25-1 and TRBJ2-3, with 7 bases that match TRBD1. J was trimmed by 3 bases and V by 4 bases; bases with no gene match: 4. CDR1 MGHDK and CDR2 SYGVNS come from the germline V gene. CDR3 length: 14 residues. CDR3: CASSVTGATDTQYF. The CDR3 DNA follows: TGTGCCAGCAGTGTCACAGGGGCGACAGATACGCAGTATTTT.

In DNA form, the CDR3 reads TGTGCCAGCAGCTTAGCGCAGGGGAACTATGGCTACACCTTC. It specifies CASSLAQGNYGYTF. This chain joins TRBV7-9 and TRBJ1-2; maybe TRBD1 (6 bases). Germline CDR1 reads SEHNR; CDR2 reads FQNEAQ (reference sequence). V shed 0 bases and J shed 2 bases, with 7 bases lying between them. The CDR3 consists of 14 residues.

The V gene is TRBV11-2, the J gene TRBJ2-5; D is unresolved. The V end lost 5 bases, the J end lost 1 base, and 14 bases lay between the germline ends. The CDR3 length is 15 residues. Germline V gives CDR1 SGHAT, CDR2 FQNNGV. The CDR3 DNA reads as TGTGCCAGCAGCCTCTCCGACGGTTCCCAAGAGACCCAGTACTTC. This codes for CASSLSDGSQETQYF.

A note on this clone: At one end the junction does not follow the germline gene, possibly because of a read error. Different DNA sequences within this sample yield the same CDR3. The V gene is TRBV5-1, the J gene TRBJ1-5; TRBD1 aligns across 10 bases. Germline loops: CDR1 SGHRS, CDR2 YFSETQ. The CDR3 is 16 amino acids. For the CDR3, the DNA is TGCGCCAGCAGCCCCGGGACAGGGGATAGCAATCAGCCTCAGCATTTT. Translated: CASSPGTGDSNQPQHF.

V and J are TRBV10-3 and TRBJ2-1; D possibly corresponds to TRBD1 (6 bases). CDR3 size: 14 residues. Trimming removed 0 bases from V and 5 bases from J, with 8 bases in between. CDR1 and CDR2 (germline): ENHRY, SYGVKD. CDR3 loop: CAISESGADNEQFF. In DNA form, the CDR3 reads TGTGCCATCAGTGAGTCGGGGGCGGACAATGAGCAGTTCTTC.

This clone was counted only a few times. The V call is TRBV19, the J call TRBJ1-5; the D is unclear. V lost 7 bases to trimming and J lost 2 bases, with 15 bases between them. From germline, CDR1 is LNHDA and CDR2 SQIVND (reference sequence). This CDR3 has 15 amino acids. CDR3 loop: CASTSSQPGNQPQHF. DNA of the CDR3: TGTGCCAGTACTTCTAGTCAGCCGGGCAATCAGCCCCAGCATTTT.

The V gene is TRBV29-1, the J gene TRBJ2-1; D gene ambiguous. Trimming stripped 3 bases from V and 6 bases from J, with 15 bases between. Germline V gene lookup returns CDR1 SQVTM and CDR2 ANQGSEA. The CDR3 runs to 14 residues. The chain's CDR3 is CSVEPSDAFNEQFF. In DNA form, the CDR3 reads TGCAGCGTTGAGCCCTCAGATGCATTCAATGAGCAGTTCTTC.

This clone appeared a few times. The CDR3 region has the DNA TGCGCCAGCAGCTTGGGGGGACAGGGAGAGACCCAGTACTTC. Residues: CASSLGGQGETQYF. The rearrangement uses TRBV5-1 and TRBJ2-5; 9 positions match TRBD1. This CDR3 has 14 amino acids. V trimming: 0 bases; J trimming: 4 bases; junction bases outside the gene matches: 1. Germline values: CDR1 SGHRS, CDR2 YFSETQ.

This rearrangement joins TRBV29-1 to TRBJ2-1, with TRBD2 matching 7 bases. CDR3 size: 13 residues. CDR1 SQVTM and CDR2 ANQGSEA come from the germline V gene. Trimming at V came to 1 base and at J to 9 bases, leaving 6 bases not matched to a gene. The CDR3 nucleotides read TGCAGCGTTGAAGGGACTAGTACTTCTGAGCAGTTCTTC. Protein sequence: CSVEGTSTSEQFF.

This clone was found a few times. The CDR3 is CASRAGGSNYGYTF. The CDR3 DNA reads TGTGCCAGCAGGGCCGGGGGAAGTAACTATGGCTACACCTTC. The chain carries TRBV28 and TRBJ1-2, with a tentative D call TRBD1 (5 bases). In germline, CDR1 is MDHEN, CDR2 SYDVKM. Trimming left V 6 bases short and J 1 base short, with 12 bases between. The CDR3 covers 14 residues.

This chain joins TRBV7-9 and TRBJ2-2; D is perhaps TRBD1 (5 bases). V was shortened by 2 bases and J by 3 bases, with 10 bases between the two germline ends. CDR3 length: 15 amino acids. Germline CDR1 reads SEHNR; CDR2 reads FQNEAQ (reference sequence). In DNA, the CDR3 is TGTGCCAGCAGCTTATGGGGCGGCGACACCGGGGAGCTGTTTTTT. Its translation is CASSLWGGDTGELFF.

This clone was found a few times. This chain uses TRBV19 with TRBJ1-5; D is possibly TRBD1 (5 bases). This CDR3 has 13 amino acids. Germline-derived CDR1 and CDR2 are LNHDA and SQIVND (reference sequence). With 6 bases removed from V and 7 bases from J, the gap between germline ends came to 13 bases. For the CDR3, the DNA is TGTGCCAGTAGCCAGGGAGAGGGCCAGCCCCAGCATTTT. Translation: CASSQGEGQPQHF.

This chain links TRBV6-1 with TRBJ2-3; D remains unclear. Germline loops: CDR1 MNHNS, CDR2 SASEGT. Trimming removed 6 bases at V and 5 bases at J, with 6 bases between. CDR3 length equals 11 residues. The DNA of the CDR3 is TGTGCCAGCAGCTGGGGAGATACGCAGTATTTT. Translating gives CASSWGDTQYF.

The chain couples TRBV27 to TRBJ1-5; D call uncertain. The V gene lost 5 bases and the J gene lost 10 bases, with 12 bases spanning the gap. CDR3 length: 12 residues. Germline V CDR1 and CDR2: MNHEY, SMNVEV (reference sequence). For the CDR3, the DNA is TGTGCCAGCAGTCCCTACGGGGAACCCCAGCATTTT. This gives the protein CASSPYGEPQHF.

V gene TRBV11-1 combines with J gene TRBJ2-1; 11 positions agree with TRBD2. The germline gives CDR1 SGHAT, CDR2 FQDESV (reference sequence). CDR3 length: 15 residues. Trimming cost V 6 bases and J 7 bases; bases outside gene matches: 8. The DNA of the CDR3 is TGTGCCAGCAGACGACTAGCGGGACCTCCGAATGAGCAGTTCTTC. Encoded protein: CASRRLAGPPNEQFF.

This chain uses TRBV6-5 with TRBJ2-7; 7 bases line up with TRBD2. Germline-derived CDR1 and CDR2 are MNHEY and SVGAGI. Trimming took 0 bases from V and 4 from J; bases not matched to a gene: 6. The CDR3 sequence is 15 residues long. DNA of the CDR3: TGTGCCAGCAGTTACTCGACTAGCATGGGATACGAGCAGTACTTC. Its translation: CASSYSTSMGYEQYF.

CDR3 nucleotides: TGTGCCAGTAGTGATGGGCTAGCACGGTTCTTC. This translates into CASSDGLARFF. The chain has TRBV19 and TRBJ2-1; TRBD2 might be the D (5 bases). The CDR3 contains 11 residues. V lost 5 bases, J lost 15 bases, and 14 bases lay in between. Germline CDR1 reads LNHDA; CDR2 reads SQIVND (reference sequence).

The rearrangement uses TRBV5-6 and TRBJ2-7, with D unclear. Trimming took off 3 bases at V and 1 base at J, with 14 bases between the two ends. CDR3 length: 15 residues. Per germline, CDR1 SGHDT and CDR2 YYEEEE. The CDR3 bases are TGTGCCAGCAGCTCGCCCCCAGCTGGGTCCTACGAGCAGTACTTC. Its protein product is CASSSPPAGSYEQYF. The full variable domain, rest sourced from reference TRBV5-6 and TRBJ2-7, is DAGVTQSPTHLIKTRGQQVTLRCSPKSGHDTVSWYQQALGQGPQFIFQYYEEEERQRGNFPDRFSGHQFPNYSSELNVNALLLGDSALYLCASSSPPAGSYEQYFGPGTRLTVT.

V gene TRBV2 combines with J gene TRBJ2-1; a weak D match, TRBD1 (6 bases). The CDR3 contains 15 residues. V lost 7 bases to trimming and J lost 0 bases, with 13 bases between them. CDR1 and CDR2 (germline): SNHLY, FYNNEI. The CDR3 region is CASTFEQGSYNEQFF. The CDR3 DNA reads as TGTGCCAGCACTTTCGAACAGGGCTCCTACAATGAGCAGTTCTTC.

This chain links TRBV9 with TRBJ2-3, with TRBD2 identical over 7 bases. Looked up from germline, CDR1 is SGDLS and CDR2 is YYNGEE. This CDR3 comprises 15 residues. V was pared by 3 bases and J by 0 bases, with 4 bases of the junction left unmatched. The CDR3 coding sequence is TGTGCCAGCAGCGCGAGCGGGACTAGCACAGATACGCAGTATTTT. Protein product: CASSASGTSTDTQYF.

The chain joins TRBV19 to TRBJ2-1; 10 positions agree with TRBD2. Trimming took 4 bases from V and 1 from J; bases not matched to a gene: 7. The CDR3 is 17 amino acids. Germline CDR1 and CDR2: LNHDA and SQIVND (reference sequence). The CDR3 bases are TGTGCCAGTAGTACGGGACGACTAGCGGGTTCCTACAATGAGCAGTTCTTC. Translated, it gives CASSTGRLAGSYNEQFF.

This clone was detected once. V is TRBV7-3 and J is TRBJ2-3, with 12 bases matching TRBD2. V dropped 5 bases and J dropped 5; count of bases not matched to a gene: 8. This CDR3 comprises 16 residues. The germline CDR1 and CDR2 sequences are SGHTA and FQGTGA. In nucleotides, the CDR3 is TGTGCCAGCAGCCTCGGACCGGGACTAGCGGGAGATACGCAGTATTTT. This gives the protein CASSLGPGLAGDTQYF.

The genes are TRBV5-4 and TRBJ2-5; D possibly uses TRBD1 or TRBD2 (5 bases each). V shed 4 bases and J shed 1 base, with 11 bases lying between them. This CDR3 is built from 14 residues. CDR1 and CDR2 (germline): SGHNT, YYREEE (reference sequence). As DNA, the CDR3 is TGTGCCAGCAGCGATCCTGGGGGCCAAGAGACCCAGTACTTC. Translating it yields CASSDPGGQETQYF.

The CDR3 DNA is TGTGCCACCAGCCCGGTGCCGAGGGATACGCAGTATTTT. This codes for CATSPVPRDTQYF. The chain combines TRBV15 with TRBJ2-3; D ambiguous. The CDR3 contains 13 residues. V dropped 5 bases and J dropped 6 bases, with 12 bases sitting between them. Per germline, CDR1 LNHNV and CDR2 YYDKDF (reference sequence).

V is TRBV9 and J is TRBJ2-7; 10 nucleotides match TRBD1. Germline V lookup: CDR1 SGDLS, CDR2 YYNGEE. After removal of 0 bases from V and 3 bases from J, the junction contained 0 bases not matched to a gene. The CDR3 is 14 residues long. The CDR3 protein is CASSVGDRGYEQYF. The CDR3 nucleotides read TGTGCCAGCAGCGTAGGGGACAGGGGCTACGAGCAGTACTTC.

The CDR3, as DNA: TGCGCCAGCTCAACTAGCGGGAGACAAGAGACCCAGTACTTC. This codes for CASSTSGRQETQYF. V is TRBV5-1 and J is TRBJ2-5, with 11 bases aligning to TRBD2. The CDR3 is 14 amino acids. V lost 7 bases to trimming and J lost 2 bases; unmatched junction nucleotides: 4. CDR1 and CDR2 from the germline V gene are SGHRS and YFSETQ.

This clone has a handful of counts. In DNA form, the CDR3 reads TGTGCCATCAGTGAGTCTACAGGGGGCCAGCCCCAGCATTTT. Amino acids: CAISESTGGQPQHF. The chain has TRBV10-3 and TRBJ1-5, with 9 bases aligning to TRBD1. Germline lookup yields CDR1 ENHRY and CDR2 SYGVKD. J gave up 7 bases and V 0 bases, and 1 base lay outside the gene matches. The CDR3 length is 14 residues.

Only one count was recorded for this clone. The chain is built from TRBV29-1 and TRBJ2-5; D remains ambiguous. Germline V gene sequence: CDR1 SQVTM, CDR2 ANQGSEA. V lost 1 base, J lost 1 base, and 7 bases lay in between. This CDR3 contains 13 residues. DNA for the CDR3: TGCAGCGTTGAAGGTGTGATCCAAGAGACCCAGTACTTC. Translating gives CSVEGVIQETQYF.

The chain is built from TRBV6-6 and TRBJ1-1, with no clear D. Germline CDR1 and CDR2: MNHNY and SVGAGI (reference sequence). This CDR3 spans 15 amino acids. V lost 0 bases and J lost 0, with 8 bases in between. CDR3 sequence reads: CASSYSPLMNTEAFF. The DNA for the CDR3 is TGTGCCAGCAGTTACTCGCCCCTAATGAACACTGAAGCTTTCTTT.

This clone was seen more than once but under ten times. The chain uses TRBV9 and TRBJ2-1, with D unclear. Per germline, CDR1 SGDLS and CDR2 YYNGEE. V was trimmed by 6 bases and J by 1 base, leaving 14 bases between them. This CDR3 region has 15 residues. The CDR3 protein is CASNPQAGSYNEQFF. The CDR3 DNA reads TGTGCCAGCAACCCTCAGGCTGGATCCTACAATGAGCAGTTCTTC.

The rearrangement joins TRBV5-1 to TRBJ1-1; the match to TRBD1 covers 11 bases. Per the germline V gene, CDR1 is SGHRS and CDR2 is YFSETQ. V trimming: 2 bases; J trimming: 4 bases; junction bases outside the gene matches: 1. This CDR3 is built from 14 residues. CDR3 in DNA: TGCGCCAGCAGCTTTGGACAGGGGGCCACTGAAGCTTTCTTT. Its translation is CASSFGQGATEAFF.